Only a few counts were recorded for the clone carrying this T cell receptor (beta chain). Its antigen is still unknown. These data are taken from a study of OX40 agonist ivuxolimab in advanced cancers. Study as a whole: People who had prior anti-PD-1, anti-PD-L1 or anti-CTLA-4 therapy could take part, and less than 50% had some. In three patients, partial responses were observed, one with hepatocellular carcinoma and two with cutaneous melanoma.

Clones were sequenced by immunoSEQ multiplex PCR, and TCRdb holds only the in-frame ones, with some missing. The sample includes around 70,000 clones, 85% of them seen just once. Overall study findings and caveats: Partial responders dosed at 0.1-3.0 mg/kg displayed clonal expansion ranking among the lowest. Both blood CD4+ and CD8+ T cells showed clonal growth by week 6 at 0.1 to 3.0 mg/kg.

The source is an adult with an advanced solid tumor such as melanoma, head and neck, liver or kidney cancer. The material sequenced was CD4+ or CD8+ T cells sorted from blood, taken in a trial of the OX40 agonist ivuxolimab.

The CDR3 here is CASSANRQGHEQYF. CDR3 in DNA: TGTGCCAGCAGCGCTAACAGACAGGGCCACGAGCAGTACTTC. The V gene is TRBV9, the J gene TRBJ2-7; 7 bases are a match to TRBD1. The CDR3 is 14 amino acids. Germline V gene lookup returns CDR1 SGDLS and CDR2 YYNGEE. V gave up 3 bases and J gave up 5 bases; unmatched junction bases: 8.